This TCR beta chain was captured in a study of blood T cell repertoires in COVID-19. At the level of the study: Researchers got acute and convalescent COVID-19 samples from the United States, Italy and Spain. The analysed material was cDNA or gDNA that came from T cells, B-cell-depleted T cells, or PBMCs.

The V gene's germline CDR1 is MNHEY and CDR2 SMNVEV (reference sequence). The CDR3 runs 14 residues. The V and J ends lost 7 bases and 4 bases, in that order; junction bases with no gene match: 4. Repertoires were generated with immunoSEQ multiplex PCR, while TCRdb's copy carries only in-frame clones and drops some. The sample has fewer than 250,000 clones; around four fifths are singletons. Sequencing was done on a sample of peripheral blood. The rearrangement joins TRBV27 to TRBJ1-6; TRBD1 matches 7 bases. This receptor was identified in a woman in her 70s with active or convalescent COVID-19. The CDR3 DNA sequence: TGTGCCAGCACCATGACAGGGTATAATTCACCCCTCCACTTT. This sequence encodes CASTMTGYNSPLHF.